This is a list of T cell receptor beta chains from one sample in a study of OX40 agonist ivuxolimab in advanced cancers. Measured with immunoSEQ multiplex PCR; TCRdb has only the in-frame clones, and not every one. Here the sample spans approximately 76,000 clones, approximately 85% being singletons. The input for sequencing was CD4+ or CD8+ T cells sorted from blood, taken in a trial of the OX40 agonist ivuxolimab. The receptors come from an adult with an advanced solid tumor such as melanoma, head and neck, liver or kidney cancer. The CDR3 runs from the conserved cysteine through the conserved F or W. A D gene is named only where the DNA matches it firmly. A row's size may be missing; if present it is once, few, many or a size class.

V gene: TRBV27
clone size: .
D gene: TRBD1
J gene: TRBJ2-7
CDR3 DNA: TGTGCCAGCAGTTTAACGGACAGGGACTACGAGCAGTACTTC
CDR3 protein: CASSLTDRDYEQYF

V gene: TRBV27
clone size: few
D gene: TRBD2
J gene: TRBJ2-1
CDR3 DNA: TGTGCCAGCAGTCCGGCTAGCGGGGCTCGCTACAATGAGCAGTTCTTC
CDR3 protein: CASSPASGARYNEQFF

V gene: TRBV12-5
clone size: .
D gene: TRBD2
J gene: TRBJ2-7
CDR3 DNA: TGTGCTAGTGGGTACTTACTTGCGGGAGGGAGGGTTGACGAGCAGTACTTC
CDR3 protein: CASGYLLAGGRVDEQYF

V gene: TRBV4-3
clone size: once
D gene: .
J gene: TRBJ2-3
CDR3 DNA: TGCGCCAGCAGCCAAGATGAGGGACGGACAGATACGCAGTATTTT
CDR3 protein: CASSQDEGRTDTQYF

V gene: TRBV19
clone size: once
D gene: .
J gene: TRBJ2-2
CDR3 DNA: TGTGCCAGTAATCGGGGGTCGAACACCGGGGAGCTGTTTTTT
CDR3 protein: CASNRGSNTGELFF

V gene: TRBV19
clone size: .
D gene: .
J gene: TRBJ2-1
CDR3 DNA: TGTGCCAGTAGTATCCCAGGGCATCAAAACTCCTACAATGAGCAGTTCTTC
CDR3 protein: CASSIPGHQNSYNEQFF

V gene: TRBV5-1
clone size: .
D gene: .
J gene: TRBJ2-7
CDR3 DNA: TGCGCCAGCAGCTTGGAGCGGAACTACGAGCAGTACTTC
CDR3 protein: CASSLERNYEQYF

V gene: TRBV7-2
clone size: .
D gene: TRBD1
J gene: TRBJ1-1
CDR3 DNA: TGTGCCAGCAGCTTAGCGACAGGGGGCATATGGGGCACTGAAGCTTTCTTT
CDR3 protein: CASSLATGGIWGTEAFF

V gene: TRBV20-1
clone size: .
D gene: .
J gene: TRBJ1-2
CDR3 DNA: TGCAGTGCTAGGGGGGACTATGGCTACACCTTC
CDR3 protein: CSARGDYGYTF

V gene: TRBV29-1
clone size: .
D gene: .
J gene: TRBJ1-1
CDR3 DNA: TGCAGCGTCCGAAGGTCCATCATGAACACTGAAGCTTTCTTT
CDR3 protein: CSVRRSIMNTEAFF

V gene: TRBV6-1
clone size: few
D gene: .
J gene: TRBJ1-2
CDR3 DNA: TGTGCCAGCCTTGGCTATGGCTACACCTTC
CDR3 protein: CASLGYGYTF

V gene: TRBV5-1
clone size: .
D gene: TRBD1
J gene: TRBJ1-2
CDR3 DNA: TGCGCCAGCACCTCTTCCCCCACGACAGGGGGCAACTATGGCTACACCTTC
CDR3 protein: CASTSSPTTGGNYGYTF

V gene: TRBV27
clone size: .
D gene: TRBD2
J gene: TRBJ2-1
CDR3 DNA: TGTGCCAGCAGTTTACTAGCGGGAGGGAAAGGAAATGAGCAGTTCTTC
CDR3 protein: CASSLLAGGKGNEQFF

V gene: TRBV7-9
clone size: .
D gene: TRBD2
J gene: TRBJ2-7
CDR3 DNA: TGTGCCAGCAGCTTATCGACTAGCGGGAGATCACGTACCTACGAGCAGTACTTC
CDR3 protein: CASSLSTSGRSRTYEQYF

V gene: TRBV6-1
clone size: .
D gene: .
J gene: TRBJ1-2
CDR3 DNA: TGTGCCACCCGGAAGTTAGACTATGGCTACACCTTC
CDR3 protein: CATRKLDYGYTF

V gene: TRBV11-2
clone size: .
D gene: .
J gene: TRBJ2-7
CDR3 DNA: TGTGCCAGCAGCTTAGTCACAGGCGACTCCTACGAGCAGTACTTC
CDR3 protein: CASSLVTGDSYEQYF

V gene: TRBV9
clone size: .
D gene: .
J gene: TRBJ2-7
CDR3 DNA: TGTGCCAGCAGCGTGGACGGAGCCTACGAGCAGTACTTC
CDR3 protein: CASSVDGAYEQYF

V gene: TRBV7-6
clone size: .
D gene: .
J gene: TRBJ1-1
CDR3 DNA: TGTGCCAGCACCCGTCGGAGGGGTGGTACTGAAGCTTTCTTT
CDR3 protein: CASTRRRGGTEAFF

V gene: TRBV2
clone size: .
D gene: TRBD1
J gene: TRBJ2-3
CDR3 DNA: TGTGCCAGCAGTCAGGGGGCCAGCACAGATACGCAGTATTTT
CDR3 protein: CASSQGASTDTQYF

V gene: TRBV20-1
clone size: .
D gene: .
J gene: TRBJ1-1
CDR3 DNA: TGCAGTGCTAGGGTGGGGGGGGAAGCTTTCTTT
CDR3 protein: CSARVGGEAFF

V gene: TRBV19
clone size: .
D gene: .
J gene: TRBJ1-2
CDR3 DNA: TGTGCCAGTAGTATTTGGGGGCGAGGGGTAACCCCCTATGGCTACACCTTC
CDR3 protein: CASSIWGRGVTPYGYTF

V gene: TRBV11-2
clone size: .
D gene: TRBD1
J gene: TRBJ2-7
CDR3 DNA: TGTGCCAGCAGCTTAGGGCAGGGGGCAGGCCACGAGCAGTACTTC
CDR3 protein: CASSLGQGAGHEQYF

V gene: TRBV30
clone size: .
D gene: .
J gene: TRBJ1-1
CDR3 DNA: TGTGCCTGGAGTCCATTCATCGGGACTGAAGCTTTCTTT
CDR3 protein: CAWSPFIGTEAFF

V gene: TRBV7-9
clone size: .
D gene: .
J gene: TRBJ2-7
CDR3 DNA: TGTGCCAGCAGCTTAGTGACAGGATACGGCGAGCAGTACTTC
CDR3 protein: CASSLVTGYGEQYF

V gene: TRBV16
clone size: .
D gene: .
J gene: TRBJ2-3
CDR3 DNA: TGTGCCAGCAGCCCCTCCGGAGGGCTGGAGAAAACGCAGTATTTT
CDR3 protein: CASSPSGGLEKTQYF

V gene: TRBV9
clone size: .
D gene: TRBD1
J gene: TRBJ2-2
CDR3 DNA: TGTGCCAGCAGCAATCGGACAGGGTTCTTCACCGGGGAGCTGTTTTTT
CDR3 protein: CASSNRTGFFTGELFF

V gene: TRBV15
clone size: .
D gene: .
J gene: TRBJ2-7
CDR3 DNA: TGTGCCACCAGCAGAGACCGGGACATCTACGAGCAGTACTTC
CDR3 protein: CATSRDRDIYEQYF

V gene: TRBV30
clone size: once
D gene: .
J gene: TRBJ1-1
CDR3 DNA: TGTGCCTGGAGATTAGGGGGAGGAAACACTGAAGCTTTCTTT
CDR3 protein: CAWRLGGGNTEAFF

V gene: TRBV14
clone size: once
D gene: .
J gene: TRBJ1-2
CDR3 DNA: TGTGCCAGCAGCCAAGATCGAGATGCTGGCTACACCTTC
CDR3 protein: CASSQDRDAGYTF

V gene: TRBV18
clone size: .
D gene: .
J gene: TRBJ1-4
CDR3 DNA: TGTGCCAGCGCACCAGAACAGGGTGCTAATGAAAAACTGTTTTTT
CDR3 protein: CASAPEQGANEKLFF

V gene: TRBV6-1
clone size: .
D gene: TRBD2
J gene: TRBJ2-7
CDR3 DNA: TGTGCCAGCAGTGAAGTAGCGGGAGGTTCCTACGAGCAGTACTTC
CDR3 protein: CASSEVAGGSYEQYF

V gene: TRBV7-3
clone size: .
D gene: TRBD2
J gene: TRBJ2-3
CDR3 DNA: TGTGCCAGCAGATCGGCGGGGGGCCCCCCAGATACGCAGTATTTT
CDR3 protein: CASRSAGGPPDTQYF

V gene: TRBV4-1
clone size: .
D gene: .
J gene: TRBJ2-5
CDR3 DNA: TGCGCCAGCAGCCAAGGCAACAGACAAGAGACCCAGTACTTC
CDR3 protein: CASSQGNRQETQYF

V gene: TRBV11-1
clone size: .
D gene: .
J gene: TRBJ2-7
CDR3 DNA: TGTGCCAGCAGCCCGAGAGACGCTCGCCCCTACGAGCAGTACTTC
CDR3 protein: CASSPRDARPYEQYF

V gene: TRBV19
clone size: few
D gene: .
J gene: TRBJ1-2
CDR3 DNA: TGTGCCAGTAGTATGGGGAGTTTCGGCTATGGCTACACCTTC
CDR3 protein: CASSMGSFGYGYTF